The 27 T cell receptor beta chains below were found in one sample sequenced in a study of cytomegalovirus exposure and HLA in healthy donors. The PCR had 60 Vbeta and 13 Jbeta primers. Data came from immunoSEQ multiplex PCR; TCRdb stores just in-frame clones and leaves some out. Here the sample spans 150,000 to 200,000 clones, around three quarters being singletons. Material for sequencing was PBMCs. Receptors originate from a woman between 25 and 40 years old in good health and CMV-seropositive.

The chain is built from TRBV20-1 and TRBJ2-1; no clear D. This CDR3 has 11 amino acids. Germline loops: CDR1 DFQATT, CDR2 SNEGSKA (reference sequence). The ends were cut back, 7 bases at V and 10 bases at J, with 14 bases in the middle. The CDR3 DNA follows: TGCAGTGTTCCGAGACTTCTCGAGCAGTTCTTC. This codes for CSVPRLLEQFF.

This clone was detected a few times. The chain joins TRBV7-2 to TRBJ1-5, with D possibly TRBD1 on 5 matching bases. CDR3 length: 17 residues. Trimming removed 2 bases at V and 4 bases at J, with 18 bases between. Germline-derived CDR1 and CDR2 are SGHTA and FQGNSA. CDR3 protein: CASSLQGGYLSNQPQHF. As DNA, the CDR3 is TGTGCCAGCAGCTTACAGGGCGGATACCTATCAAATCAGCCCCAGCATTTT.

V usage is TRBV9 and J usage is TRBJ2-3, with 7 bases that match TRBD1. Germline V gene sequence: CDR1 SGDLS, CDR2 YYNGEE. The V and J ends lost 4 bases and 3 bases, in that order; junction bases with no gene match: 8. The CDR3 has 15 residues. CDR3 nucleotide sequence: TGTGCCAGCAGCCCCAGGGGACAGCTTACAGATACGCAGTATTTT. Translation gives CASSPRGQLTDTQYF.

This chain joins TRBV9 and TRBJ2-1, with no clear D. This CDR3 is built from 13 residues. The V gene lost 0 bases and the J gene lost 5 bases, with 6 bases spanning the gap. Germline V gene sequence: CDR1 SGDLS, CDR2 YYNGEE. CDR3 residues: CASSVGPNNEQFF. The CDR3 DNA reads TGTGCCAGCAGCGTAGGTCCAAACAATGAGCAGTTCTTC.

The chain joins TRBV7-9 to TRBJ2-1; 7 bases are shared with TRBD1. Germline V gene lookup returns CDR1 SEHNR and CDR2 FQNEAQ (reference sequence). The CDR3 spans 15 residues. V was pared by 3 bases and J by 2 bases, with 4 bases of the junction left unmatched. The CDR3 bases are TGTGCCAGCAGCTTGCAGGGGGTAACCTACAATGAGCAGTTCTTC. Translating it yields CASSLQGVTYNEQFF.

This clone showed up just once. The chain couples TRBV29-1 to TRBJ1-3; D not certain. The CDR3 is 12 amino acids. Per germline, CDR1 SQVTM and CDR2 ANQGSEA. Trimming cost V 6 bases and J 0 bases, with 6 bases left between them. CDR3 nucleotides: TGCAGCGTACGAGTCTCTGGAAACACCATATATTTT. This gives the protein CSVRVSGNTIYF.

The chain joins TRBV2 to TRBJ2-2; D uncertain. V was shortened by 2 bases and J by 0 bases, with 10 bases between the two germline ends. Looked up from germline, CDR1 is SNHLY and CDR2 is FYNNEI. The CDR3 sequence is 16 residues long. CDR3 DNA sequence: TGTGCCAGCAGTGAACTGAAATCGGCGAACACCGGGGAGCTGTTTTTT. Protein sequence: CASSELKSANTGELFF.

The chain combines TRBV5-1 with TRBJ1-1; perhaps TRBD1 as D (5 bases). CDR1 is SGHRS, CDR2 YFSETQ, per germline. The CDR3 has 14 residues. Trimming stripped 1 base from V and 0 bases from J, with 7 bases between. The DNA for the CDR3 is TGCGCCAGCAGCTTGTCAGGGATGAACACTGAAGCTTTCTTT. This sequence encodes CASSLSGMNTEAFF.

The chain is built from TRBV9 and TRBJ1-3, with 10 bases matching TRBD1. The CDR3 is 14 residues long. The trim removed 3 bases at V and 7 bases at J, leaving 4 bases unmatched. Per the germline V gene, CDR1 is SGDLS and CDR2 is YYNGEE. The CDR3 is CASSAGTGENTIYF. The CDR3 bases are TGTGCCAGCAGCGCTGGGACAGGGGAGAACACCATATATTTT.

The rearrangement joins TRBV6-6 to TRBJ2-1; 11 nucleotides align to TRBD1. The CDR3 length is 15 residues. J was trimmed by 7 bases and V by 4 bases; bases with no gene match: 6. CDR1 is MNHNY and CDR2 is SVGAGI in the germline V gene (reference sequence). The CDR3 sequence: CASSLGQGDVNEQFF. In nucleotides, the CDR3 is TGTGCCAGCAGTTTGGGACAGGGGGATGTAAATGAGCAGTTCTTC.

This clone was seen only a few times. The chain is built from TRBV2 and TRBJ1-5; 8 bases are a match to TRBD1. This CDR3 has 13 residues. After removal of 6 bases from V and 7 bases from J, the junction contained 5 bases not matched to a gene. Per germline, CDR1 SNHLY and CDR2 FYNNEI. The CDR3 DNA is TGTGCCAGCAGATACAGGGGGGACCAGCCCCAGCATTTT. Protein product: CASRYRGDQPQHF.

The gene calls are TRBV5-4 and TRBJ2-7, with 7 bases fitting TRBD2. V lost 4 bases, J lost 6 bases, and 13 bases stayed unmatched. Germline V CDR1 and CDR2: SGHNT, YYREEE (reference sequence). This CDR3 spans 15 amino acids. CDR3 in amino acids: CASSERLAIRGEQYF. CDR3 coding DNA: TGTGCCAGCAGCGAGAGACTAGCCATCAGAGGCGAGCAGTACTTC.

The chain combines TRBV5-4 with TRBJ1-1; D is uncertain. CDR1 is SGHNT, CDR2 YYREEE, per germline (reference sequence). The CDR3 is 18 amino acids. With 3 bases removed from V and 4 bases from J, the gap between germline ends came to 25 bases. The CDR3: CASSSPPGSGSLVTEAFF. The DNA of the CDR3 is TGTGCCAGCAGCTCCCCCCCGGGGTCGGGGAGCCTTGTCACTGAAGCTTTCTTT.

The J gene is TRBJ1-1, the V gene TRBV19, with D uncertain. The V end lost 3 bases, the J end lost 1 base, and 15 bases lay between the germline ends. Germline values: CDR1 LNHDA, CDR2 SQIVND (reference sequence). This CDR3 is 16 amino acids long. DNA of the CDR3: TGTGCCAGTAGTATTATTGGACGGGGAACGAACACTGAAGCTTTCTTT. This encodes CASSIIGRGTNTEAFF.

V and J are TRBV28 and TRBJ1-2; D may be TRBD1 (5 bases). The germline V gene encodes CDR1 MDHEN and CDR2 SYDVKM. With 6 bases removed from V and 2 bases from J, the gap between germline ends came to 31 bases. This CDR3 has 20 residues. This chain's CDR3 is CASRGTGGGEIRDVNYGYTF. DNA for the CDR3: TGTGCCAGCAGGGGGACGGGTGGGGGGGAAATAAGGGATGTGAACTATGGCTACACCTTC.

This clone was recorded only once. The CDR3: CAWLDSAGSYEQYF. In nucleotides, the CDR3 is TGTGCCTGGCTTGACAGCGCGGGGTCCTACGAGCAGTACTTC. The V gene is TRBV30, the J gene TRBJ2-7; a possible D gene is TRBD2 (6 bases). Germline values: CDR1 GTSNPN, CDR2 SVGIG (reference sequence). Trimming pared 5 bases from V and 1 base from J, leaving 15 bases between. CDR3 size: 14 residues. Combining the CDR3 with reference TRBV30 and TRBJ2-7 gives the whole variable domain SQTIHQWPATLVQPVGSPLSLECTVEGTSNPNLYWYRQAAGRGLQLLFYSVGIGQISSEVPQNLSASRPQDRQFILSSKKLLLSDSGFYLCAWLDSAGSYEQYFGPGTRLTVT.

The gene calls are TRBV7-2 and TRBJ1-3; no firm D call. Germline CDR1 is SGHTA and CDR2 is FQGNSA. The CDR3 consists of 14 residues. The ends were cut back, 6 bases at V and 0 bases at J, with 9 bases in the middle. CDR3 in DNA: TGTGCCAGCAGTACTCTCGCCTCTGGAAACACCATATATTTT. Protein sequence: CASSTLASGNTIYF.

This chain uses TRBV6-6 with TRBJ2-7; D is ambiguous. V dropped 6 bases and J dropped 5 bases, with 14 bases sitting between them. The CDR3 contains 13 residues. Germline V lookup: CDR1 MNHNY, CDR2 SVGAGI (reference sequence). The CDR3 DNA reads as TGTGCCAGCAGGACATTTCAGGTGGACGAGCAGTACTTC. Translating gives CASRTFQVDEQYF.

The chain recombines TRBV6-5 with TRBJ1-5; D perhaps matches TRBD1 (6 bases). Germline V gives CDR1 MNHEY, CDR2 SVGAGI. Trimming pared 4 bases from V and 4 bases from J, leaving 11 bases between. The CDR3 spans 14 residues. The CDR3 nucleotides are TGTGCCAGCAGTTCCTGGACAGCTAATCAGCCCCAGCATTTT. Its translation: CASSSWTANQPQHF.

In this sample, this clone turned up once. The chain uses TRBV2 and TRBJ1-1, with 7 bases that match TRBD1. Looked up from germline, CDR1 is SNHLY and CDR2 is FYNNEI. V lost 8 bases and J lost 0; bases outside the gene matches: 12. The CDR3 is 16 amino acids. CDR3 nucleotides: TGTGCCAGCGCCGCACGTGGGCAGGGGGTGAACACTGAAGCTTTCTTT. It codes for CASAARGQGVNTEAFF.

CDR3 amino acids: CASSHSIYGYTF. For the CDR3, the DNA is TGTGCCAGCAGTCACAGCATATATGGCTACACCTTC. The chain uses TRBV25-1 and TRBJ1-2; D is unclear. V shed 5 bases and J shed 5 bases, with 9 bases lying between them. The germline CDR1 and CDR2 sequences are MGHDK and SYGVNS. CDR3 length: 12 amino acids.

The chain combines TRBV6-5 with TRBJ1-6; perhaps TRBD1 as D (6 bases). Per the germline V gene, CDR1 is MNHEY and CDR2 is SVGAGI. V lost 2 bases and J lost 7, with 12 bases in between. The CDR3 totals 15 residues. The CDR3 coding sequence is TGTGCCAGCAGTTACCGAGACAGGTCCAATTCACCCCTCCACTTT. It codes for CASSYRDRSNSPLHF.

Here the CDR3 reads CASSPRQGANSPLHF. CDR3 coding DNA: TGTGCCAGCAGTCCAAGACAGGGGGCCAATTCACCCCTCCACTTT. This rearrangement joins TRBV2 to TRBJ1-6, with 10 bases identical to TRBD1. CDR1 and CDR2 (germline): SNHLY, FYNNEI. With V trimmed by 5 bases and J by 7 bases, 5 bases remained unmatched. The CDR3 runs 15 residues.

The rearrangement uses TRBV15 and TRBJ1-3; 8 bases are a match to TRBD1. This CDR3 has 16 residues. Germline V gene data show CDR1 as LNHNV and CDR2 as YYDKDF (reference sequence). V was pared by 0 bases and J by 2 bases, with 3 bases of the junction left unmatched. This CDR3 reads CATSRDQGAAGNTIYF. CDR3 bases: TGTGCCACCAGCAGAGATCAGGGGGCGGCTGGAAACACCATATATTTT.

The chain links TRBV5-6 to TRBJ1-1, with a possible D match to TRBD1 (5 bases). Germline values: CDR1 SGHDT, CDR2 YYEEEE. V was pared by 0 bases and J by 1 base, with 10 bases between. This CDR3 is built from 15 residues. CDR3 sequence reads: CASSLAGVGNTEAFF. CDR3 nucleotides: TGTGCCAGCAGCTTGGCGGGGGTAGGGAACACTGAAGCTTTCTTT.

The rearrangement joins TRBV27 to TRBJ2-1, with 13 bases aligning to TRBD2. The CDR3 covers 16 residues. CDR1 is MNHEY and CDR2 is SMNVEV in the germline V gene (reference sequence). The ends lost 6 bases at V and 3 bases at J; junction bases unmatched: 5. CDR3 sequence reads: CASRSTSGGVYNEQFF. The CDR3 nucleotides read TGTGCCAGCAGATCAACTAGCGGGGGGGTCTACAATGAGCAGTTCTTC.

The chain carries TRBV6-5 and TRBJ2-5, with 9 bases aligning to TRBD1. Gene TRBJ2-7 matches the end of the DNA better, so the J call may be wrong. The CDR3 extends over 15 amino acids. Per germline, CDR1 MNHEY and CDR2 SVGAGI. CDR3 sequence: CASSLTGTGTYEQYF. The CDR3, as DNA: TGTGCCAGCAGTTTGACCGGGACAGGGACCTACGAGCAGTACTTC.